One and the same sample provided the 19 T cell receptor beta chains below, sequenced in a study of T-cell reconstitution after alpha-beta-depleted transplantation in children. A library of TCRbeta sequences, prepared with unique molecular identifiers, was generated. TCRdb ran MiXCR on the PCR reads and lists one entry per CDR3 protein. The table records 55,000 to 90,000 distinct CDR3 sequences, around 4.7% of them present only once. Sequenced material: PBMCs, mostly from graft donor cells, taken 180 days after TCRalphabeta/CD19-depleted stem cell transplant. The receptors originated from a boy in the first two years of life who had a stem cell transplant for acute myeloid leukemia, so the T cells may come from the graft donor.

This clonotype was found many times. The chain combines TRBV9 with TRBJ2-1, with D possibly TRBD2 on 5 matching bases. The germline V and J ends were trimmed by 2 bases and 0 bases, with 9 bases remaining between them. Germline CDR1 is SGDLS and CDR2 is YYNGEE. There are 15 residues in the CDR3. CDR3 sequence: CASSVTGSSYNEQFF. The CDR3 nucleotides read TGTGCCAGCAGCGTGACGGGGAGCTCCTACAATGAGCAGTTCTTC.

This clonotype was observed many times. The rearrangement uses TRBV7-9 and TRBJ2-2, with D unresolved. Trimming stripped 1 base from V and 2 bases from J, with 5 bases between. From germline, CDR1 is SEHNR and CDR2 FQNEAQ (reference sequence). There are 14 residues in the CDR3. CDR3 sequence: CASSLVTNTGELFF. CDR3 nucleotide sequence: TGTGCCAGCAGCTTAGTCACTAACACCGGGGAGCTGTTTTTT.

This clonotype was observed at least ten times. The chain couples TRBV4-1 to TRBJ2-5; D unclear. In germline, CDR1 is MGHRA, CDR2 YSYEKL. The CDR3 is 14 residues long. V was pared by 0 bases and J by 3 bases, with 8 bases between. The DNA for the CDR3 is TGCGCCAGCAGCCAAGATTTGGCAGAAGAGACCCAGTACTTC. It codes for CASSQDLAEETQYF.

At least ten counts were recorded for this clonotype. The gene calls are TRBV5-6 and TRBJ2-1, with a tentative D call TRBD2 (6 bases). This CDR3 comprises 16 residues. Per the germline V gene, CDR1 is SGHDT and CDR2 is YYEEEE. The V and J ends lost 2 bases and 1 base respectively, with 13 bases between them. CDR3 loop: CASSFQGGESYNEQFF. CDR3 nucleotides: TGTGCCAGCAGCTTCCAGGGAGGTGAGTCCTACAATGAGCAGTTCTTC.

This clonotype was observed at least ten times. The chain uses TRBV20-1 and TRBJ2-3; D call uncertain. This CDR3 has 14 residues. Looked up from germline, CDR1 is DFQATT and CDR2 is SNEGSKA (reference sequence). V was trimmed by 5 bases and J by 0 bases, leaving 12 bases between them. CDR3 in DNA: TGCAGTGCTGCGTTAGACGGTAGCACAGATACGCAGTATTTT. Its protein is CSAALDGSTDTQYF.

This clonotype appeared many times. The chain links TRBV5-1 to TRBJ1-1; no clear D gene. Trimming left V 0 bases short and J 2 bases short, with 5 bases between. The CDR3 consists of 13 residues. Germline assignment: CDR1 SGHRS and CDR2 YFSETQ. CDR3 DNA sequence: TGCGCCAGCAGCTTGGAGATTAACACTGAAGCTTTCTTT. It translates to CASSLEINTEAFF. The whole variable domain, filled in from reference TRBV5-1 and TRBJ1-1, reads KAGVTQTPRYLIKTRGQQVTLSCSPISGHRSVSWYQQTPGQGLQFLFEYFSETQRNKGNFPGRFSGRQFSNSRSEMNVSTLELGDSALYLCASSLEINTEAFFGQGTRLTVV.

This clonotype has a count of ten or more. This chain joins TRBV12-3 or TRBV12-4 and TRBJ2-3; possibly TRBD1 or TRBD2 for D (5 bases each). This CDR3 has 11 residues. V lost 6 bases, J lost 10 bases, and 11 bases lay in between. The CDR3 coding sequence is TGTGCCAGCAGATGGACGGGGCCGCAGTATTTT. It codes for CASRWTGPQYF.

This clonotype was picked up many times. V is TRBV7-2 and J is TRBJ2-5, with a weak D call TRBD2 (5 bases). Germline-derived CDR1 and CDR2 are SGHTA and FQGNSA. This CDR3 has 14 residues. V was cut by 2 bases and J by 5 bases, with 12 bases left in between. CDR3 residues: CASSLRTDGETQYF. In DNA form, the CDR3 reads TGTGCCAGCAGCTTAAGGACTGACGGGGAGACCCAGTACTTC.

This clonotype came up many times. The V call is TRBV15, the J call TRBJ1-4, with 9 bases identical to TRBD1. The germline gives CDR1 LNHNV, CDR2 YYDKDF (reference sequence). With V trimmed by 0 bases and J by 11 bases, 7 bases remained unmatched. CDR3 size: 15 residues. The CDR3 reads CATSRDGTGMSKLFF. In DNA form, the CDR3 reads TGTGCCACCAGCAGAGATGGGACAGGGATGTCCAAACTGTTTTTT.

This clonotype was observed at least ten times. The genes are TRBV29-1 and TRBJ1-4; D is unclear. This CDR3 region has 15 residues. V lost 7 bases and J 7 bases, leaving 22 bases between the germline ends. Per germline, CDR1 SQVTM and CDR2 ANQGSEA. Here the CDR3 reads CSAKPGSPPGEKLFF. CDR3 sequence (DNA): TGCAGCGCCAAACCGGGATCCCCGCCGGGTGAAAAACTGTTTTTT.

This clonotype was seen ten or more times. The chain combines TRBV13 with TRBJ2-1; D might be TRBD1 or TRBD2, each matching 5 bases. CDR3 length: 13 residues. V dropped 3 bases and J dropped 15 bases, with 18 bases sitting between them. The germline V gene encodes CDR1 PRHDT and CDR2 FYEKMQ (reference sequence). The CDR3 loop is CASSLGVSISRFF. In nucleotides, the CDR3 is TGTGCCAGCAGCTTGGGGGTATCGATTTCCCGGTTCTTC.

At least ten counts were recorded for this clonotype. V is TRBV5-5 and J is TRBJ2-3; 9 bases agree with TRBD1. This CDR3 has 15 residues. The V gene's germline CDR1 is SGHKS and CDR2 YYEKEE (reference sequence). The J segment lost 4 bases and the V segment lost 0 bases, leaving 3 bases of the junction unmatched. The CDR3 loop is CASSLDRGRADTQYF. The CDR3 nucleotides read TGTGCCAGCAGCTTGGACAGGGGGCGGGCAGATACGCAGTATTTT.

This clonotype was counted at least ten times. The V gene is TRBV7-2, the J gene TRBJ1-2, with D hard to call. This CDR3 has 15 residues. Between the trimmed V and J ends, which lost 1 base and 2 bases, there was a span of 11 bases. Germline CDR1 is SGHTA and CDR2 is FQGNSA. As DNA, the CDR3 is TGTGCCAGCAGCTTAGGTATCAGACCCAACTATGGCTACACCTTC. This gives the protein CASSLGIRPNYGYTF.

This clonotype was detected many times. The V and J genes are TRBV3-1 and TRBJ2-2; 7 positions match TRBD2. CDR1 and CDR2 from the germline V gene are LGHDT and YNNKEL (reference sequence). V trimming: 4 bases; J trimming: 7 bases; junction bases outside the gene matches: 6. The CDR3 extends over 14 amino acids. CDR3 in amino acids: CASSLGGSYGELFF. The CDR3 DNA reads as TGTGCCAGCAGCCTCGGGGGGTCCTACGGGGAGCTGTTTTTT.

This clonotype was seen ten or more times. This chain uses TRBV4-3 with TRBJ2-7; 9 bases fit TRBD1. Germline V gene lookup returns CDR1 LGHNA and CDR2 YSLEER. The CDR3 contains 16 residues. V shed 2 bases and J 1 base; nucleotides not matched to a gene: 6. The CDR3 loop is CASSQLSGTGSYEQYF. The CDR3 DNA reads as TGCGCCAGCAGCCAACTTTCCGGGACAGGGTCCTACGAGCAGTACTTC.

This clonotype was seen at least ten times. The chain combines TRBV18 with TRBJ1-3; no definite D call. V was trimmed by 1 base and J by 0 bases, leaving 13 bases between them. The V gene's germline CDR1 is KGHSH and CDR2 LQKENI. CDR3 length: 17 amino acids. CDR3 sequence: CASSPLRSGDSGNTIYF. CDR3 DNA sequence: TGTGCCAGCTCACCACTTCGCAGCGGGGACTCTGGAAACACCATATATTTT.

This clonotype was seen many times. This CDR3 is CASTAQANTGELFF. CDR3 bases: TGTGCCAGCACGGCTCAAGCGAACACCGGGGAGCTGTTTTTT. The chain couples TRBV12-3 or TRBV12-4 to TRBJ2-2; D call uncertain. V lost 7 bases to trimming and J lost 0 bases, with 9 bases between them. There are 14 residues in the CDR3.

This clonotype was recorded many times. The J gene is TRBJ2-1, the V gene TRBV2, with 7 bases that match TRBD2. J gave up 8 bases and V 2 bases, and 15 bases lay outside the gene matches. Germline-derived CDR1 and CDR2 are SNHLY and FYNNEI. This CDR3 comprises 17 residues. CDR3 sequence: CASSEFMDLAVRDEQFF. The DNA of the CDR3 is TGTGCCAGCAGTGAATTTATGGATCTAGCGGTCCGCGATGAGCAGTTCTTC.

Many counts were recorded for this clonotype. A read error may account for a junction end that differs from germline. The CDR3 DNA follows: TGCAGTGCTCGACAGGGAGAACGCTTC. This encodes CSARQGERF. The V and J genes are TRBV20-1 and TRBJ2-5; TRBD1 matches 7 bases. Per germline, CDR1 DFQATT and CDR2 SNEGSKA (reference sequence). The CDR3 consists of 9 residues.